These 3 T cell receptor beta chains share one sample of origin, sequenced in a study of cytomegalovirus exposure and HLA in healthy donors listed by TCRdb under 2017. The library was made by the immunoSEQ multiplex PCR assay. A mixture of 60 forward primers for TCR Vbeta segments and 13 reverse primers for TCR Jbeta segments was used in the multiplex PCR. TCRdb holds this immuneACCESS table with in-frame rearrangements only. Some clones are missing; in checked studies, unresolved V genes explain under half, and the rest has no known cause. This sample gives about 260,000 clones in total; 84% of them show up just once. Approximately 2% of the sample is in the top ten clones. The sequencing sample was made of PBMCs. Receptors were obtained from a woman aged 40 to 55 in good health and CMV-seropositive.

The CDR3 DNA sequence: TGTGCCAGCAGCCGCGGACTAGCCTCAGGCGAGCAGTACTTC. It encodes CASSRGLASGEQYF. The chain combines TRBV28 with TRBJ2-7; the match to TRBD2 covers 8 bases. This CDR3 has 14 residues. Germline loops: CDR1 MDHEN, CDR2 SYDVKM. V was pared by 6 bases and J by 6 bases, with 10 bases of the junction left unmatched.

The chain joins TRBV7-2 to TRBJ2-7, with 11 bases lining up with TRBD2. V lost 4 bases and J lost 5; bases outside the gene matches: 7. Germline V gives CDR1 SGHTA, CDR2 FQGNSA. This CDR3 is built from 15 residues. The CDR3 loop is CASSSLAGGPNEQYF. The CDR3 region has the DNA TGTGCCAGCAGCTCTTTAGCGGGAGGGCCCAACGAGCAGTACTTC.

This clone occurred once. V and J are TRBV14 and TRBJ2-2, with 9 bases that match TRBD1. V trimming: 4 bases; J trimming: 1 base; junction bases outside the gene matches: 4. The length of the CDR3 is 16 residues. CDR1 is SGHDN and CDR2 is FVKESK in the germline V gene. This CDR3 is CASSLGTGRNTGELFF. CDR3 nucleotides: TGTGCCAGCAGCCTAGGGACAGGGAGGAACACCGGGGAGCTGTTTTTT.